This TCR beta chain is from a study of post-analysis software for immune sequencing data. Study context: Patients had relapsing-remitting, secondary progressive or progressive-relapsing multiple sclerosis; some lacked subtype.

The TCR beta cDNA libraries carried unique molecular identifiers. Each batch of about 0.95 to 11 million T cells produced 490,000 or so cDNA molecules. Each CDR3 protein gets one entry after TCRdb re-called the PCR reads with MiXCR. This sample has approximately 690,000 distinct CDR3 sequences, with over 45% found just once. Concerning this clonotype: Its antigen is still unknown.

Findings and limits, study-wide: Significantly lower normalized Chao1 diversity was seen in multiple sclerosis patients than in controls.

This TCR was recovered from a girl aged 2-10 years with multiple sclerosis. The sequenced sample was blood.

The CDR3 loop reads CASSLGQGATLVEQYF. The CDR3 region has the DNA TGCGCCAGCAGCTTGGGGCAGGGGGCGACTCTCGTCGAGCAGTACTTC. The rearrangement uses TRBV5-1 and TRBJ2-7, with TRBD1 identical over 8 bases. This CDR3 has 16 residues. J lost 6 bases, V lost 0 bases, and 11 bases had no gene match. Germline CDR1 and CDR2: SGHRS and YFSETQ.